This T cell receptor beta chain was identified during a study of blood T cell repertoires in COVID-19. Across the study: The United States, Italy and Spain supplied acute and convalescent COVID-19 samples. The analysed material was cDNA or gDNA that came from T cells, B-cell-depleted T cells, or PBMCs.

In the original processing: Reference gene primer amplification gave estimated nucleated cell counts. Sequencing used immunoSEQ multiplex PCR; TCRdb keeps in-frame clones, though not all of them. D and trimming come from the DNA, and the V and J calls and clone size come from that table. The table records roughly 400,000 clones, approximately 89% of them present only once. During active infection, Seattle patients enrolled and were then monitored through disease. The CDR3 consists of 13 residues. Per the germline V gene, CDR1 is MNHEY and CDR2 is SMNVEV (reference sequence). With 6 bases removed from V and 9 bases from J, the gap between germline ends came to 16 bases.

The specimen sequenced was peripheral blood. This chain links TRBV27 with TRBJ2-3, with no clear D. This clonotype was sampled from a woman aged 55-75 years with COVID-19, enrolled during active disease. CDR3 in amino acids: CASSSSRLGTQYF. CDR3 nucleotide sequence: TGTGCCAGCAGCTCAAGTCGGCTGGGCACGCAGTATTTT.